This TCR beta chain was identified during a study of blood T cell repertoires in COVID-19. Study-level information: The United States, Italy and Spain were the sources of the acute and convalescent COVID-19 samples. From T cells, B-cell-depleted T cells, or PBMCs came the material, which was cDNA or gDNA.

This clone was seen once. The CDR3 is made up of 15 amino acids. Germline V gene data show CDR1 as SGHAT and CDR2 as FQNNGV. V dropped 5 bases and J dropped 4; count of bases not matched to a gene: 11. In the authors' workflow: Amplification of reference gene primers was used by the study to estimate nucleated cell counts. Sequenced by immunoSEQ multiplex PCR; TCRdb stores in-frame clones only, minus some. V, J and clone size were drawn from that table, and D and trimming were deduced from the DNA. The sample includes roughly 250,000 clones, roughly 91% of them seen just once. The V call is TRBV11-2, the J call TRBJ2-7; 7 nucleotides align to TRBD2. This clonotype was sampled from a middle-aged woman who had recovered from COVID-19. The sample comprised peripheral blood. The CDR3 region has the DNA TGTGCCAGCAGCCCGCTTCCGGGGGGTCGATACGAGCAGTACTTC. Its protein product is CASSPLPGGRYEQYF. The full variable domain, rest sourced from reference TRBV11-2 and TRBJ2-7, is EAGVAQSPRYKIIEKRQSVAFWCNPISGHATLYWYQQILGQGPKLLIQFQNNGVVDDSQLPKDRFSAERLKGVDSTLKIQPAKLEDSAVYLCASSPLPGGRYEQYFGPGTRLTVT.